This TCR beta chain stems from a study of shared T cell receptors in the human thymus. The repertoire was sequenced with immunoSEQ multiplex PCR; TCRdb's copy has only in-frame clones and lacks some. The data show some 760,000 clones, with roughly 88% seen just once and over 0.008% held by the top ten. This clone was found a few times. CDR1 is SGHVS and CDR2 is FQNEAQ in the germline V gene. Trimming took off 1 base at V and 5 bases at J, with 11 bases between the two ends. The CDR3 runs to 14 residues. A further study also used this sample, focusing on human thymus T cells. This second study notes: Having corrective surgery for congenital heart defects, healthy Finnish infants were the ones who donated. Gene usage for V and J segments appeared biased in thymic and blood repertoires.

Sequencing was performed on thymocytes. The chain links TRBV7-8 to TRBJ2-5; D might be TRBD1 (6 bases). The receptor's source is a girl in the first two years of life with a congenital heart defect. The CDR3 bases are TGTGCCAGCAGCTTAGAGGGACATCGGGAGACCCAGTACTTC. It translates to CASSLEGHRETQYF.